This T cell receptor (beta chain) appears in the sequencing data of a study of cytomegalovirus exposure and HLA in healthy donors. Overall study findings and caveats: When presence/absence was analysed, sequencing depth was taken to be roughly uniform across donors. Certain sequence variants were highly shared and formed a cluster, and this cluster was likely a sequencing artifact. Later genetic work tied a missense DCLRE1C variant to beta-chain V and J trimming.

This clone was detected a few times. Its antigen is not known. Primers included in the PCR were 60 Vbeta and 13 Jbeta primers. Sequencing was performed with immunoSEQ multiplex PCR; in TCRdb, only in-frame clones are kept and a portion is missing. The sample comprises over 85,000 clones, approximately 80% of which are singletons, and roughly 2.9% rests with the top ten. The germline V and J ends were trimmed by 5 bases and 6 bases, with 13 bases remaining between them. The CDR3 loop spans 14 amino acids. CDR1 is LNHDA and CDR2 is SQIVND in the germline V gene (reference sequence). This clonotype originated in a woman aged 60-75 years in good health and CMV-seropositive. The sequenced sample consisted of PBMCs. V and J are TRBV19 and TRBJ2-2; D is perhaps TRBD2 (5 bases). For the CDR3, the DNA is TGTGCCAGTAGTCGGTACCCCGGGGCCGGGGAGCTGTTTTTT. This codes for CASSRYPGAGELFF.